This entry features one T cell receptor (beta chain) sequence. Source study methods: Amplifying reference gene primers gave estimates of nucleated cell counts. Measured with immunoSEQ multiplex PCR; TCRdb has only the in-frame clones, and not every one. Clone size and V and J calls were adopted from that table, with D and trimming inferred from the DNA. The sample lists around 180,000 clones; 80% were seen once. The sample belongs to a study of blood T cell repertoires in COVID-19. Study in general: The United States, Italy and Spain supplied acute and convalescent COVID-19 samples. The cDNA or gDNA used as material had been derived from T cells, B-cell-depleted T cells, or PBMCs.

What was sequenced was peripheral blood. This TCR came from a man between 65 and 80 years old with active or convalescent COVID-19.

Here the CDR3 reads CASSLKGPGGTPSGANVLTF. For the CDR3, the DNA is TGTGCCAGCAGCTTAAAAGGGCCAGGGGGAACTCCCTCTGGGGCCAACGTCCTGACTTTC. The chain couples TRBV7-3 to TRBJ2-6, with TRBD1 matching 7 bases. Per the germline V gene, CDR1 is SGHTA and CDR2 is FQGTGA. V lost 1 base to trimming and J lost 0 bases; unmatched junction nucleotides: 12. The CDR3 is made up of 20 amino acids.